This TCR beta chain comes out of a study of T cells in Graves' hyperthyroidism and ophthalmopathy. Study observations and caveats: Ophthalmopathy was model-predicted a median around 6.7 months pre-onset. Separation of ophthalmopathy from stable hyperthyroidism was achieved by a 13 V-J model.

Uncontrolled infection, other autoimmune disease, pregnancy and lactation each barred patients from inclusion. Fresh peripheral blood, about 9.9 ml, yielded the PBMCs. Amplification targeted TCR beta CDR3 regions from RNA transcripts. Primed by the HTBI set, a first-round RT-PCR was run on the TCR CDR3. One entry per CDR3 protein results from TCRdb running MiXCR on the multiplex PCR reads. The sample shows some 500,000 distinct CDR3 sequences, approximately 15% of them seen only once. This clonotype was seen ten or more times. Its antigen is currently unknown. V was cut by 0 bases and J by 5 bases, with 13 bases left in between. In germline, CDR1 is LGHDT, CDR2 YNNKEL (reference sequence). The CDR3 length is 15 residues.

Sample: blood. This clonotype was sampled from a woman aged 18-29 years with Graves' hyperthyroidism. The V call is TRBV3-1, the J call TRBJ1-2; D might be TRBD1 (5 bases). In DNA form, the CDR3 reads TGTGCCAGCAGCCAAGATCGAACAGGTGGATATGGCTACACCTTC. It yields the protein CASSQDRTGGYGYTF.